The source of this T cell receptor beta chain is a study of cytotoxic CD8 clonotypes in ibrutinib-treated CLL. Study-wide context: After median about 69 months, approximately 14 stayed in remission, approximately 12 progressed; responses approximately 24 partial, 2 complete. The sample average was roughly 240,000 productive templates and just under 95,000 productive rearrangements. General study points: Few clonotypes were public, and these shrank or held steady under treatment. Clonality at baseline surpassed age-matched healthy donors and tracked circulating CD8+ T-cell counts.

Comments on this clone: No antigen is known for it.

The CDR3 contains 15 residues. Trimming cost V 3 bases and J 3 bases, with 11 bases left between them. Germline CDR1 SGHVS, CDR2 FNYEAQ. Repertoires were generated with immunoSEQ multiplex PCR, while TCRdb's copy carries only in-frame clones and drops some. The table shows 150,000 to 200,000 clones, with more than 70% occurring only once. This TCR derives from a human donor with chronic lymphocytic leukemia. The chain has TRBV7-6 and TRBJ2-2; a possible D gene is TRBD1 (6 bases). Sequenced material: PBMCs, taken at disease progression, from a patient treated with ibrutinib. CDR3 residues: CASSFHRVDTGELFF. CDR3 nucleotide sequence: TGTGCCAGCAGCTTCCACAGGGTTGACACCGGGGAGCTGTTTTTT.